This is a list of T cell receptor beta chains from one sample in a study of shared clonotypes between healthy human individuals. Clones were sequenced by immunoSEQ multiplex PCR, and TCRdb holds only the in-frame ones, with some missing. The sample lists some 600,000 clones; approximately 96% were seen once. Sequenced: naive CD8+ T cells sorted from blood. These receptors all come from a woman in her twenties or thirties in good health. Each CDR3 is given without its conserved first and last residue.

J | V | CDR3
TRBJ2-2 | TRBV4-1 | ASSPGPLDGELF
TRBJ2-5 | TRBV28 | ASNLVLQETQY
TRBJ2-2 | TRBV6-5 | ASRGVFTGELF
TRBJ2-2 | TRBV7-8 | ASSFQGTGELF
TRBJ2-7 | TRBV11-1 | ASSLELAGASEQY
TRBJ2-7 | TRBV2 | ASRGTLGAYEQY
TRBJ2-7 | TRBV11-2 | ASSLDRYEQY
TRBJ1-2 | TRBV7-9 | ASSIPTGYGYT
TRBJ1-1 | TRBV30 | AGRGGSNTEAF
TRBJ2-1 | TRBV5-6 | ASSLGGPEQF
TRBJ2-1 | TRBV28 | ASSFETRNNEQF
TRBJ1-1 | TRBV29-1 | SVPPDGNEAF
TRBJ2-1 | TRBV6-5 | ASSNSGRGGEQF
TRBJ2-1 | TRBV4-1 | ASSQEAAGSSYNEQF
TRBJ2-7 | TRBV28 | ASRTGANSYEQY
TRBJ2-1 | TRBV19 | ASSIAPSGLYNEQF
TRBJ1-1 | TRBV27 | ASSFGTGGSEAF
TRBJ2-1 | TRBV7-9 | ASSLPGLAVNEQF
TRBJ1-4 | TRBV27 | ASSPQGFGEKLF
TRBJ2-3 | TRBV10-3 | AISDHPDTQY
TRBJ2-5 | TRBV6-1 | ASSAPRTSPRETQY
TRBJ2-7 | TRBV28 | ASSLSGDPYEQY
TRBJ2-7 | TRBV6-7 | ASSYQREIYEQY
TRBJ2-3 | TRBV15 | ATSTRRGDTQY
TRBJ2-1 | TRBV7-8 | ASSIPGQGAPPYNEQF
TRBJ2-7 | TRBV10-3 | AISSRDSPYEQY
TRBJ2-1 | TRBV4-2 | ASSQELAYNEQF
TRBJ2-7 | TRBV27 | ASSSILAGGSYEQY
TRBJ1-2 | TRBV28 | ASSLMMGGSNYGYT
TRBJ2-7 | TRBV2 | ASSEGAGWWYEQY
TRBJ2-7 | TRBV9 | ASSLSGFSYEQY
TRBJ2-3 | TRBV11-2 | ASSLSGGASTDTQY
TRBJ2-7 | TRBV28 | ASNGQGLGEQY
TRBJ1-4 | TRBV19 | ASSARSTVINEKLF
TRBJ1-5 | TRBV27 | ASSLGTGGNQPQH
TRBJ1-5 | TRBV30 | AWDTGDGNQPQH
TRBJ1-2 | TRBV28 | ASSVGHDGYT
TRBJ2-4 | TRBV27 | ASSFATSGSNIQY
TRBJ2-1 | TRBV9 | ASSLTSEPSYNEQF
TRBJ2-1 | TRBV6-6 | ASSYRDRGQF
TRBJ2-2 | TRBV6-6 | ASSRTGDGPGELF
TRBJ2-7 | TRBV27 | ASSFGGSDEQY
TRBJ1-2 | TRBV7-9 | ASSSPGWGQGHYGYT
TRBJ2-4 | TRBV7-5 | VRSLVPRREDGNIQY
TRBJ1-4 | TRBV2 | ASSDSLREKLF
TRBJ2-7 | TRBV28 | ASRNTKSVYEQY
TRBJ2-7 | TRBV7-7 | ASSLGGGTYEQY
TRBJ1-3 | TRBV28 | ASSWVAGSSGNTIY
TRBJ2-2 | TRBV7-3 | ASSFRGSEGELF
TRBJ1-2 | TRBV28 | ASSFGTGTRYGYT
TRBJ2-7 | TRBV7-8 | ASSYPPAGYEQY
TRBJ2-7 | TRBV10-3 | AISLGLDFNEQY
TRBJ2-7 | TRBV6-5 | ASSYDGGRTTKQY
TRBJ2-7 | TRBV27 | ANVGGAYEQY
TRBJ1-1 | TRBV9 | ASSAQGFTEAF
TRBJ2-1 | TRBV11-2 | ASSLGSSYNEQF
TRBJ2-4 | TRBV4-1 | ASSQFPGLAGVGKNIQY